The clone carrying this T cell receptor beta chain was seen a few times. The antigen remains undetermined. This entry is derived from a study of cytomegalovirus exposure and HLA in healthy donors. The primer mix had 60 Vbeta and 13 Jbeta primers. TCRdb keeps only in-frame clones here, not all; method: immunoSEQ multiplex PCR. The sample gives roughly 160,000 clones, around 80% of which show up once; 2.1% is in the top ten. Regarding the study as a whole: Some V segments, TRBV6-2 and TRBV6-3 among them, were indistinguishable and were therefore excluded. Reportedly, diagnosis of cytomegalovirus status by the classifier showed high specificity and sensitivity.

Germline lookup yields CDR1 SGHTA and CDR2 FQGNSA. The CDR3 runs to 14 residues. V shed 5 bases and J 7 bases; nucleotides not matched to a gene: 4. Sequenced: PBMCs. This TCR derives from a man aged 40-50 years in good health and CMV-seronegative. This chain connects TRBV7-2 to TRBJ2-7, with 14 bases fitting TRBD2. The CDR3 loop is CASSQGLAGEEQYF. The CDR3 region has the DNA TGTGCCAGCAGCCAGGGACTAGCGGGAGAAGAGCAGTACTTC.